Below, 21 T cell receptor beta chains from the same sample are listed, as sequenced in a study of CD8 T cells in ankylosing spondylitis. The antigens for these receptors are not known. Overall study findings and caveats: Characteristic of ankylosing spondylitis blood, it appeared, was a TCR beta motif comprising eight highly homologous variants.

Using its own MiXCR run on the 5' RACE reads, TCRdb lists one record per CDR3 protein. The repertoire holds about 540,000 distinct CDR3 sequences, with about 12% as singletons. The sequenced sample was blood, either unsorted or a sorted T cell fraction (not recorded which). These receptors originate from a male donor with ankylosing spondylitis.

The sample holds a few counts of this clonotype. The chain links TRBV3-1 to TRBJ1-2; 8 bases agree with TRBD1. CDR3 length: 14 residues. V gave up 6 bases and J gave up 3 bases; unmatched junction bases: 6. Germline-derived CDR1 and CDR2 are LGHDT and YNNKEL (reference sequence). CDR3 nucleotides: TGTGCCAGCAGAGACCAGGGGGCTCACTATGGCTACACCTTC. It specifies CASRDQGAHYGYTF.

This clonotype turned up a few times. The chain recombines TRBV10-3 with TRBJ2-1; 13 bases are a match to TRBD2. With 6 bases clipped from V and 0 bases from J, the junction kept 5 bases outside the gene matches. Germline CDR1 and CDR2: ENHRY and SYGVKD. CDR3 length: 17 amino acids. The CDR3 is CAIRGTSGTSSYNEQFF. The CDR3 region has the DNA TGTGCCATCAGAGGGACTAGCGGGACCAGCTCCTACAATGAGCAGTTCTTC.

There are a few counts of this clonotype. V gene TRBV5-1 combines with J gene TRBJ2-3, with 13 bases aligning to TRBD2. Germline trimming cut 4 bases from V and 0 bases from J; bases unmatched to any gene: 5. The CDR3 length is 17 residues. The germline CDR1 and CDR2 sequences are SGHRS and YFSETQ. The CDR3 is CASSVGTSGTSTDTQYF. CDR3 sequence (DNA): TGCGCCAGCAGCGTGGGGACTAGCGGGACCAGCACAGATACGCAGTATTTT.

This clonotype came up a few times. The chain joins TRBV5-1 to TRBJ2-5, with D possibly being TRBD2 (7 bases). The germline gives CDR1 SGHRS, CDR2 YFSETQ. V gave up 3 bases and J gave up 0 bases, with 18 bases separating them. This CDR3 contains 17 residues. The CDR3 DNA follows: TGCGCCAGCAGCTCCTCGGGGGCTAGCGGATACCAAGAGACCCAGTACTTC. Its translation: CASSSSGASGYQETQYF.

This clonotype was recorded at least ten times. An end of the junction differs from the germline gene, which may be a read error. The gene calls are TRBV10-3 and TRBJ1-2; 8 nucleotides line up with TRBD1. Per the germline V gene, CDR1 is ENHRY and CDR2 is SYGVKD. The CDR3 runs 14 residues. The CDR3 here is CAISEFTGGYGYTF. DNA for the CDR3: TGTGCCATCAGCGAGTTCACAGGGGGCTATGGCTACACCTTC.

The CDR3 DNA reads TGTGCCAGCTCACCTGCCACCGGGGAGCTGTTTTTT. This gives the protein CASSPATGELFF. This chain links TRBV18 with TRBJ2-2; no clear D. The CDR3 runs 12 residues. V lost 3 bases and J lost 4, with 3 bases in between. Germline V gene sequence: CDR1 KGHSH, CDR2 LQKENI.

This clonotype was seen only a few times. The chain recombines TRBV18 with TRBJ2-2; D ambiguous. V was clipped by 5 bases and J by 4 bases, with 17 bases between them. The CDR3 contains 16 residues. The germline CDR1 and CDR2 sequences are KGHSH and LQKENI. The CDR3 is CASSSQSVEFTGELFF. The CDR3 DNA is TGTGCCAGCTCATCCCAGTCGGTCGAGTTCACCGGGGAGCTGTTTTTT.

V gene TRBV7-6 combines with J gene TRBJ1-1, with D maybe TRBD1 (5 bases). The CDR3 loop spans 17 amino acids. Germline V CDR1 and CDR2: SGHVS, FNYEAQ. V was trimmed by 0 bases and J by 3 bases, leaving 17 bases between them. The CDR3 reads CASSLAQGPTRYTEAFF. The DNA of the CDR3 is TGTGCCAGCAGCTTAGCCCAGGGCCCCACTAGGTACACTGAAGCTTTCTTT.

This clonotype was seen more than once but under ten times. The chain carries TRBV6-5 and TRBJ1-5, with D perhaps TRBD1 (5 bases). The CDR3 spans 14 residues. The V and J ends lost 4 bases and 6 bases respectively, with 13 bases between them. The germline gives CDR1 MNHEY, CDR2 SVGAGI. The CDR3 region is CASSSQGGGQPQHF. The DNA of the CDR3 is TGTGCCAGCAGTTCGCAGGGAGGAGGTCAGCCCCAGCATTTT.

This sequence joins TRBV29-1 and TRBJ2-7; the D gene is possibly TRBD2 (6 bases). V lost 3 bases to trimming and J lost 7 bases, with 19 bases between them. The CDR3 length is 14 residues. CDR1 is SQVTM, CDR2 ANQGSEA, per germline. CDR3 DNA: TGCAGCGTTGAGACATCTAGGCGGGACTGGGAGCAGTACTTC. This sequence encodes CSVETSRRDWEQYF.

The chain uses TRBV7-9 and TRBJ1-2, with D possibly being TRBD1 (5 bases). Germline-derived CDR1 and CDR2 are SEHNR and FQNEAQ (reference sequence). CDR3 length: 15 residues. V lost 11 bases to trimming and J lost 3 bases, with 22 bases between them. CDR3 coding DNA: TGTGCCGAACAGGTTCTATCAGAAACGGACTATGGCTACACCTTC. Protein sequence: CAEQVLSETDYGYTF.

This clonotype was observed many times. The chain uses TRBV10-3 and TRBJ2-1, with 11 bases fitting TRBD2. Trimming cost V 11 bases and J 10 bases; bases outside gene matches: 13. Looked up from germline, CDR1 is ENHRY and CDR2 is SYGVKD. This CDR3 region has 14 residues. CDR3 sequence reads: CAVTLLAGEGEQFF. The DNA for the CDR3 is TGTGCCGTAACCCTACTAGCGGGAGAGGGCGAGCAGTTCTTC.

Here the CDR3 DNA reads TGTGCCAGCAGCTTATCCCAGGGGCCCCTCCACTTT. Residues: CASSLSQGPLHF. The J gene is TRBJ1-6, the V gene TRBV7-9, with D tentatively TRBD1 (6 bases). Between the trimmed V and J ends, which lost 2 bases and 13 bases, there was a span of 9 bases. Per the germline V gene, CDR1 is SEHNR and CDR2 is FQNEAQ (reference sequence). This CDR3 comprises 12 residues.

The CDR3 DNA reads TGTGCCAGCAGCTTTAGACTAGCGGGGAACTACGAGCAGTACTTC. Its protein is CASSFRLAGNYEQYF. The J gene is TRBJ2-7, the V gene TRBV5-6, with 11 positions matching TRBD2. CDR1 is SGHDT and CDR2 is YYEEEE in the germline V gene. The CDR3 sequence is 15 residues long. V shed 2 bases, J shed 3 bases, and the junction held 4 bases outside the gene matches.

DNA of the CDR3: TGCGCCAGCAGCTTCCGGGACTACACCCTCTACGAGCAGTACGTC. Protein product: CASSFRDYTLYEQYV. The chain links TRBV4-1 to TRBJ2-7, with 7 bases lining up with TRBD2. CDR3 length: 15 residues. Germline V CDR1 and CDR2: MGHRA, YSYEKL. V dropped 5 bases and J dropped 3; count of bases not matched to a gene: 10.

This clonotype was observed a few times. The V and J genes are TRBV12-3 or TRBV12-4 and TRBJ2-1, with D perhaps TRBD2 (5 bases). CDR3 length equals 19 residues. The V end was cut by 0 bases, the J end by 4 bases, with 22 bases between. CDR3 sequence reads: CASSLAFNSEYSGYNEQFF. Written as DNA, the CDR3 is TGTGCCAGCAGTTTAGCTTTTAATAGCGAGTATTCCGGATACAATGAGCAGTTCTTC.

This clonotype showed up just a few times. The V and J genes are TRBV7-2 and TRBJ2-1, with no clear D. The germline V and J ends were trimmed by 1 base and 2 bases, with 9 bases remaining between them. CDR3 length: 15 amino acids. Germline lookup yields CDR1 SGHTA and CDR2 FQGNSA. The DNA of the CDR3 is TGTGCCAGCAGCTTAGAGCCAAACGCCTACAATGAGCAGTTCTTC. Translation: CASSLEPNAYNEQFF.

This clonotype was counted only a few times. This rearrangement joins TRBV29-1 to TRBJ1-3; weak D call: TRBD1 (5 bases). Germline CDR1 and CDR2: SQVTM and ANQGSEA. Between the trimmed V and J ends, which lost 5 bases and 4 bases, there was a span of 12 bases. This CDR3 comprises 13 residues. The CDR3 reads CSVLGPPGNTIYF. The CDR3 DNA follows: TGCAGCGTTCTGGGACCCCCAGGAAACACCATATATTTT. The full variable domain, completed using reference TRBV29-1 and TRBJ1-3, is SAVISQKPSRDICQRGTSLTIQCQVDSQVTMMFWYRQQPGQSLTLIATANQGSEATYESGFVIDKFPISRPNLTFSTLTVSNMSPEDSSIYLCSVLGPPGNTIYFGEGSWLTVV.

This clonotype was seen at least ten times. V and J are TRBV24-1 and TRBJ2-1, with a weak D call TRBD1 (5 bases). The CDR3 covers 16 residues. The V end lost 6 bases, the J end lost 0 bases, and 14 bases lay between the germline ends. Germline CDR1 KGHDR, CDR2 SFDVKD. CDR3 residues: CATSPAKRGSYNEQFF. As DNA, the CDR3 is TGTGCCACCAGTCCGGCGAAAAGGGGCTCCTACAATGAGCAGTTCTTC.

The chain uses TRBV3-1 and TRBJ1-1, with no clear D. Germline V gene lookup returns CDR1 LGHDT and CDR2 YNNKEL (reference sequence). The CDR3 contains 12 residues. V lost 0 bases, J lost 10 bases, and 9 bases lay in between. The DNA for the CDR3 is TGTGCCAGCAGCCAAGAAGGAAGGGCAGCTTTCTTT. Translated: CASSQEGRAAFF.

In DNA, the CDR3 is TGTGCCAGCAGCTTCTTTGACAGGGATTACAATGAGCAGTTCTTC. This sequence encodes CASSFFDRDYNEQFF. The gene calls are TRBV13 and TRBJ2-1; 7 nucleotides agree with TRBD1. Trimming cost V 3 bases and J 4 bases; bases outside gene matches: 6. CDR3 length equals 15 residues. Germline loops: CDR1 PRHDT, CDR2 FYEKMQ (reference sequence).